Listed below are T cell receptor beta chains from one sample, sequenced in a study of blood T cell repertoires in COVID-19. Only in-frame clones appear in the TCRdb table, and some are missing; sequencing was by immunoSEQ multiplex PCR. In the table there are about 95,000 clones, 75% to 95% of which are singletons. The specimen sequenced was peripheral blood. The receptors shown here come from a woman aged 45-65 years in a cohort sampled during active COVID-19. CDR3s include the opening cysteine and the closing phenylalanine or tryptophan. Each record gives: D gene, V gene, J gene, CDR3 protein. The D gene is left open where the match is weak.

TRBD1	TRBV11-3	TRBJ2-3	CASSTNRDSGLLTDTQYF
-	TRBV15	TRBJ1-5	CATSRDPAQLDNQPQHF
-	TRBV15	TRBJ1-1	CATSRGAGITNTEAFF
-	TRBV9	TRBJ1-3	CASSEATSGNTIYF
TRBD1	TRBV30	TRBJ1-2	CACNSDRASANYGYTF
-	TRBV10-1	TRBJ1-6	CASRAGEDSPLHF
-	TRBV30	TRBJ2-2	CAWSLGRLTGELFF
-	TRBV20-1	TRBJ2-1	CSARGRSEQFF
-	TRBV29-1	TRBJ2-5	CSVAVQETQYF
-	TRBV7-9	TRBJ2-5	CASTTVTAKETQYF
-	TRBV27	TRBJ1-5	CASSHTGHQPQHF
-	TRBV3-1/TRBV3-2	TRBJ2-7	CASSLYRLGYEQYF
-	TRBV19	TRBJ1-6	CASSMAPGTPAAPLHF
-	TRBV20-1	TRBJ2-7	CSASRGTVTYEQYF
-	TRBV28	TRBJ2-3	CASSWRSPSTDTQYF
-	TRBV7-9	TRBJ2-7	CASSLAGLSYEQYF
-	TRBV9	TRBJ1-1	CASSVVANTEAFF
-	TRBV9	TRBJ1-1	CASSAGQMNTEAFF
-	TRBV7-9	TRBJ2-1	CASSSNPKLAAHNEQFF
-	TRBV6-1	TRBJ2-1	CASSDRGNYNEQFF
TRBD1	TRBV12-3/TRBV12-4	TRBJ1-6	CASSPGQGASLHF
TRBD1	TRBV4-2	TRBJ1-5	CASDYGTGNQPQHF
-	TRBV20-1	TRBJ1-2	CSARDIQYTF
TRBD1	TRBV18	TRBJ1-2	CASSPSTGVSYGYTF
TRBD2	TRBV28	TRBJ2-7	CASSHLAGAYEQYF
-	TRBV28	TRBJ1-1	CASSPPDKNTEAFF
-	TRBV18	TRBJ2-2	CASSPPSVNTGELFF
-	TRBV6-6	TRBJ2-3	CASKQARDSVTQYF
-	TRBV24-1	TRBJ1-1	CATSDSTTRGDTEAFF
TRBD1	TRBV18	TRBJ1-4	CASSEQGPTNEKLFF
TRBD1	TRBV7-9	TRBJ2-1	CASRLDRGSSYNEQFF
TRBD2	TRBV11-3	TRBJ2-5	CASSLRLAGVETQYF
TRBD1	TRBV5-1	TRBJ1-3	CASSLNTGAGGNTIYF
-	TRBV6-6	TRBJ1-1	CASLGNTEAFF
TRBD1	TRBV7-9	TRBJ2-1	CASSLTSGGGVNNEQFF
TRBD2	TRBV5-1	TRBJ2-2	CASQQRGGQNTGELFF
-	TRBV3-1/TRBV3-2	TRBJ2-5	CASSQDSARRNGETQYF
TRBD1	TRBV6-6	TRBJ1-1	CASSYDRGAEAFF
TRBD2	TRBV5-1	TRBJ2-5	CASSLSLAGRETQYF
TRBD2	TRBV24-1	TRBJ2-7	CATSDPAGPGEQYF
TRBD1	TRBV6-5	TRBJ2-7	CASNSGGYEQYF
-	TRBV5-1	TRBJ2-7	CASSLLLSDEQYF
-	TRBV29-1	TRBJ2-7	CSVESLRDSDSYEQYF